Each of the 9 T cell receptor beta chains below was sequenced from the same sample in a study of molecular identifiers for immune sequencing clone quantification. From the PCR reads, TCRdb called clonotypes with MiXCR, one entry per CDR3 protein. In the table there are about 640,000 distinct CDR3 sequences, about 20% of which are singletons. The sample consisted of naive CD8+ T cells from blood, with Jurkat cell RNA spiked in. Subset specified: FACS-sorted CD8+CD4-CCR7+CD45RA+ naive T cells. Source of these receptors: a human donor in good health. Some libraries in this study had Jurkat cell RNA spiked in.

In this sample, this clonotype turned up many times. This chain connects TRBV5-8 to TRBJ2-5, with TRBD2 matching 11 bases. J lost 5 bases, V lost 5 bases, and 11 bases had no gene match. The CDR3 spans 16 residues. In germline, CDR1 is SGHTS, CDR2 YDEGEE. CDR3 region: CASRRTSGYSVETQYF. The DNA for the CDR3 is TGTGCCAGCAGACGGACTAGCGGGTACAGCGTGGAGACCCAGTACTTC.

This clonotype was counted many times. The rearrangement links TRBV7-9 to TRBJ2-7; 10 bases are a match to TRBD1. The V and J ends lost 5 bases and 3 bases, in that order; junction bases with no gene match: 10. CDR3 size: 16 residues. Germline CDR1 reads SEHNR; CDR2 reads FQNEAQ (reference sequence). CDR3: CASSHGQGEAIYEQYF. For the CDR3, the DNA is TGTGCCAGCAGCCACGGACAGGGGGAAGCAATCTACGAGCAGTACTTC.

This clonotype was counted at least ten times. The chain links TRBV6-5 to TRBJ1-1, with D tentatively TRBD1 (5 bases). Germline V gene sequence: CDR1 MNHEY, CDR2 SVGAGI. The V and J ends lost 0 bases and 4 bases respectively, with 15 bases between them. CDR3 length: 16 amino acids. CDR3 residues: CASSYSNRFGGTEAFF. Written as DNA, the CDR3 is TGTGCCAGCAGTTACTCAAACAGGTTCGGGGGCACTGAAGCTTTCTTT.

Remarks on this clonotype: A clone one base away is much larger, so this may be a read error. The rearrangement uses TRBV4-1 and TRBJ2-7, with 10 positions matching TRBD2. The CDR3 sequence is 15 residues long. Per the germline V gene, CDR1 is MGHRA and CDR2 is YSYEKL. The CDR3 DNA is TGCGCCAGCAGCCGGCTAGCGGGGGACTCCTACGAGCAGTGCTTC. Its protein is CASSRLAGDSYEQCF.

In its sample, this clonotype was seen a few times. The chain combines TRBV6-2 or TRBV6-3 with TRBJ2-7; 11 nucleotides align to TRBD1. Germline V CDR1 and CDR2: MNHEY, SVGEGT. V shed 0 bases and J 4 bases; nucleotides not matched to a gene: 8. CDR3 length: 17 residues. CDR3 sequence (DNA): TGTGCCAGCAGTTACTCGCTCGGACAGGGGGCTATATACGAGCAGTACTTC. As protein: CASSYSLGQGAIYEQYF.

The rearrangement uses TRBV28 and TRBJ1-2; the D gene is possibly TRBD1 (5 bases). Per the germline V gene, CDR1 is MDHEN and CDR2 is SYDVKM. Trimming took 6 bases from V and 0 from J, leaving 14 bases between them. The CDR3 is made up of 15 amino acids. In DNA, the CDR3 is TGTGCCAGCAGCCCCGGGACCAAAGCTAACTATGGCTACACCTTC. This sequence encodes CASSPGTKANYGYTF.

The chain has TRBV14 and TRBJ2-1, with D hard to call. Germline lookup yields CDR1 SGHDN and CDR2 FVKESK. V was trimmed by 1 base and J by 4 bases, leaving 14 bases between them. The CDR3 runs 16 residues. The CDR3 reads CASSQAPGANYNEQFF. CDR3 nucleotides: TGTGCCAGCAGCCAAGCCCCAGGAGCAAATTACAATGAGCAGTTCTTC.

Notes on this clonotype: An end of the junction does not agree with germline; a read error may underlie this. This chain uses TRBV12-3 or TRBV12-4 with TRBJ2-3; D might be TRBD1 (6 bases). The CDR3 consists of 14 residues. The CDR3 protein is CAGSLHRVTDTQYF. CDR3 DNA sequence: TGTGCCGGCAGTTTGCACAGGGTCACAGATACGCAGTATTTT.

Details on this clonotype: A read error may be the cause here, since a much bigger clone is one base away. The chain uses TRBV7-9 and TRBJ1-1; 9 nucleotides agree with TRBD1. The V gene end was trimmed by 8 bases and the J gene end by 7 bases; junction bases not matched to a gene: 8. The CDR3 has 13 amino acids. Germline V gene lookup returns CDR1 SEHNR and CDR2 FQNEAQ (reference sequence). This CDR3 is CASCRGTGLEAFF. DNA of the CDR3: TGTGCCAGCTGCCGAGGGACAGGGCTTGAAGCTTTCTTT.